Included here is one T cell receptor (beta chain) sequence, with context. Other DNA sequences from this sample encode an identical CDR3 as well. V lost 3 bases and J lost 1, with 6 bases in between. The CDR3 sequence is 13 residues long. CDR1 SGHAT and CDR2 FQNNGV come from the germline V gene. This sample stems from a study of blood T cell repertoires in COVID-19. Across the study: COVID-19 samples, acute and convalescent, were from the United States, Italy and Spain.

Profiling relied on immunoSEQ multiplex PCR, and the TCRdb table lists in-frame clones only, not all of them. Altogether roughly 450,000 clones are present, less than 95% being singletons, with the ten largest covering about 0.63%. The clonotype comes from a man aged 18-30 years who had recovered from COVID-19. V and J are TRBV11-2 and TRBJ1-1, with a possible D match to TRBD1 (5 bases). Material: PBMCs or T cells enriched from blood (not recorded which). CDR3 bases: TGTGCCAGCAGCTTTCAGGGGAACACTGAAGCTTTCTTT. Translation gives CASSFQGNTEAFF.